The 24 T cell receptor beta chains below were found in one sample sequenced in a study of cytomegalovirus exposure and HLA in healthy donors (dated 2017 in TCRdb). Library preparation was by the immunoSEQ multiplex PCR assay. A mixture of 60 forward primers for TCR Vbeta segments and 13 reverse primers for TCR Jbeta segments was used in the multiplex PCR. TCRdb mirrors the immuneACCESS table, restricted to in-frame sequences. Some clones are absent from its copies; in checked studies, under half trace to an unresolved V gene, and the reason for the others is unknown. This sample lists 100,000 to 150,000 clones; around 80% were detected once. In total, the top ten clones hold around 2.1% of the sample. The sample was PBMCs. The receptors originated from a man in his fifties or sixties in good health and CMV-seronegative.

This chain links TRBV21-1 with TRBJ1-1. TRBV21-1 represents a pseudogene. The CDR3 totals 15 residues. The DNA of the CDR3 is TGTGCCAGCAGCAAAGCGGGAGGAATGAACACTGAAGCTTTCTTT. It encodes CASSKAGGMNTEAFF.

This clone has a handful of counts. This CDR3 reads CASSPWDTANYGYTF. The CDR3 bases are TGTGCCAGCAGCCCCTGGGACACTGCCAACTATGGCTACACCTTC. V usage is TRBV7-2 and J usage is TRBJ1-2; a weak D match, TRBD1 (6 bases). The V gene lost 5 bases and the J gene lost 2 bases, with 15 bases spanning the gap. CDR1 and CDR2 from the germline V gene are SGHTA and FQGNSA. CDR3 length: 15 amino acids.

The chain employs TRBV5-4 and TRBJ1-5; possible D gene TRBD1, 5 bases. CDR3 size: 15 residues. The V gene lost 0 bases and the J gene lost 0 bases, with 7 bases spanning the gap. Germline V lookup: CDR1 SGHNT, CDR2 YYREEE (reference sequence). This CDR3 reads CASSLVGHSNQPQHF. Written as DNA, the CDR3 is TGTGCCAGCAGCTTGGTGGGGCATAGCAATCAGCCCCAGCATTTT.

In this sample, this clone turned up a few times. V usage is TRBV15 and J usage is TRBJ2-2; 7 bases are shared with TRBD1. V was clipped by 2 bases and J by 5 bases; unmatched bases: 5. Germline CDR1 LNHNV, CDR2 YYDKDF (reference sequence). The CDR3 extends over 15 amino acids. CDR3 coding DNA: TGTGCCACCAGCAGATTGACAGGGCATACCGGGGAGCTGTTTTTT. It translates to CATSRLTGHTGELFF.

The V gene is TRBV6-5, the J gene TRBJ1-1; D gene unclear. CDR1 and CDR2 from the germline V gene are MNHEY and SVGAGI. The CDR3 consists of 13 residues. Trimming pared 7 bases from V and 2 bases from J, leaving 11 bases between. CDR3: CASIQVGNTEAFF. In DNA form, the CDR3 reads TGTGCCAGCATTCAGGTCGGAAACACTGAAGCTTTCTTT.

This clone came up a few times. V usage is TRBV7-2 and J usage is TRBJ2-5; D not resolved. Matching the DNA end better, TRBJ2-7 makes the J call doubtful. The CDR3 loop spans 13 amino acids. Germline assignment: CDR1 SGHTA and CDR2 FQGNSA. For the CDR3, the DNA is TGTGCCAGCAGCTTTCTACCCCGTCACGAGCAGTACTTC. As protein: CASSFLPRHEQYF.

On this clone: Distinct nucleotide sequences in the sample also encode this CDR3. The rearrangement joins TRBV30 to TRBJ2-3, with a possible D match to TRBD2 (6 bases). V was cut by 3 bases and J by 0 bases, with 10 bases left in between. In germline, CDR1 is GTSNPN, CDR2 SVGIG (reference sequence). This CDR3 is built from 14 residues. CDR3 DNA sequence: TGTGCCTGGAGCCGGGACTCCAGCACAGATACGCAGTATTTT. Its protein is CAWSRDSSTDTQYF.

CDR3 sequence: CASSSLAGDTQYF. CDR3 nucleotide sequence: TGCGCCAGCAGCTCTCTAGCGGGCGATACGCAGTATTTT. V gene TRBV5-1 combines with J gene TRBJ2-3; 8 bases are a match to TRBD2. The junction had 3 bases not matched to a gene; V was cut back by 3 bases and J by 6 bases. The CDR3 has 13 residues. Germline lookup yields CDR1 SGHRS and CDR2 YFSETQ.

The chain has TRBV4-2 and TRBJ2-7, with D tentatively TRBD2 (5 bases). V was clipped by 4 bases and J by 4 bases, with 17 bases between them. The CDR3 totals 15 residues. CDR1 and CDR2 from the germline V gene are LGHNA and YNFKEQ. The CDR3 loop is CASSPGGAGEYEQYF. For the CDR3, the DNA is TGTGCCAGCAGCCCAGGAGGAGCAGGAGAATACGAGCAGTACTTC.

The chain recombines TRBV7-9 with TRBJ2-7; 9 bases map to TRBD2. Germline V gives CDR1 SEHNR, CDR2 FQNEAQ (reference sequence). This CDR3 is 15 amino acids long. The V gene end was trimmed by 1 base and the J gene end by 5 bases; junction bases not matched to a gene: 6. As DNA, the CDR3 is TGTGCCAGCAGCTTAGGGCGGGGGGGCCGCGACGAGCAGTACTTC. This translates into CASSLGRGGRDEQYF.

This chain links TRBV27 with TRBJ2-5, with 9 positions matching TRBD2. Germline CDR1 is MNHEY and CDR2 is SMNVEV (reference sequence). V dropped 6 bases and J dropped 5; count of bases not matched to a gene: 13. This CDR3 comprises 16 residues. CDR3 sequence: CASSLSLAGLWETQYF. CDR3 nucleotide sequence: TGTGCCAGCAGCCTGTCCCTAGCGGGGCTCTGGGAGACCCAGTACTTC.

The chain couples TRBV5-1 to TRBJ2-7; D is perhaps TRBD2 (6 bases). The germline V gene encodes CDR1 SGHRS and CDR2 YFSETQ. V dropped 0 bases and J dropped 5 bases, with 15 bases sitting between them. The CDR3 is 15 residues long. CDR3 sequence: CASSLEGTRGDEQYF. The CDR3 DNA sequence: TGCGCCAGCAGCTTGGAAGGGACCCGCGGGGACGAGCAGTACTTC.

The CDR3 reads CASSKSDRGQDTQYF. The CDR3 bases are TGTGCCAGCAGCAAGTCGGACAGGGGGCAAGATACGCAGTATTTT. The V and J genes are TRBV7-2 and TRBJ2-3; 11 nucleotides match TRBD1. There are 15 residues in the CDR3. CDR1 is SGHTA and CDR2 is FQGNSA in the germline V gene. The V segment lost 5 bases and the J segment 5 bases; nucleotides outside the gene matches: 6.

The CDR3 sequence is CASISSDSNQPQHF. CDR3 nucleotide sequence: TGTGCCAGTATCTCCTCGGACAGTAATCAGCCCCAGCATTTT. The chain carries TRBV19 and TRBJ1-5; D perhaps matches TRBD1 (6 bases). There are 14 residues in the CDR3. V lost 7 bases, J lost 4 bases, and 14 bases lay in between. The germline V gene encodes CDR1 LNHDA and CDR2 SQIVND (reference sequence).

The chain employs TRBV10-1 and TRBJ2-3; TRBD1 matches at 9 bases. CDR1 is WNHNN and CDR2 is SYGVQD in the germline V gene (reference sequence). The CDR3 sequence is 15 residues long. The junction had 4 bases not matched to a gene; V was cut back by 3 bases and J by 3 bases. The CDR3 nucleotides are TGCGCCAGCAGTGATTACAGGGGGCGGACAGATACGCAGTATTTT. This codes for CASSDYRGRTDTQYF.

The chain employs TRBV9 and TRBJ2-7; D is unresolved. CDR3 length: 14 amino acids. Germline V gene sequence: CDR1 SGDLS, CDR2 YYNGEE. Trimming took 1 base from V and 0 from J, leaving 8 bases between them. The CDR3 spells CASSVLRSSYEQYV. Here the CDR3 DNA reads TGTGCCAGCAGCGTATTGAGGAGCTCCTACGAGCAGTACGTC.

The chain joins TRBV5-4 to TRBJ2-7; TRBD1 matches 8 bases. V lost 4 bases and J lost 3; bases outside the gene matches: 9. The germline V gene encodes CDR1 SGHNT and CDR2 YYREEE (reference sequence). The CDR3 has 15 amino acids. CDR3 region: CASSVDQGAGYEQYF. The CDR3 DNA reads TGTGCCAGCAGCGTGGACCAGGGGGCCGGCTACGAGCAGTACTTC.

The chain uses TRBV4-1 and TRBJ2-5; 8 nucleotides align to TRBD1. Germline assignment: CDR1 MGHRA and CDR2 YSYEKL. J was trimmed by 2 bases and V by 2 bases; bases with no gene match: 7. The CDR3 spans 16 residues. The CDR3 spells CASSQRDRGGQETQYF. The CDR3 DNA is TGCGCCAGCAGCCAAAGAGACAGGGGTGGACAAGAGACCCAGTACTTC.

This chain connects TRBV27 to TRBJ1-2; D unclear. The CDR3 runs to 14 residues. Germline-derived CDR1 and CDR2 are MNHEY and SMNVEV (reference sequence). V lost 6 bases and J lost 8, with 19 bases in between. The CDR3 protein is CASSPRPSMEGYTF. CDR3 coding DNA: TGTGCCAGCAGCCCCCGGCCCTCAATGGAGGGCTACACCTTC.

The chain couples TRBV2 to TRBJ1-1; D is perhaps TRBD1 (6 bases). The CDR3 has 14 amino acids. Trimming cost V 8 bases and J 0 bases, with 13 bases left between them. CDR1 SNHLY and CDR2 FYNNEI come from the germline V gene. The chain's CDR3 is CASPRTDMNTEAFF. For the CDR3, the DNA is TGTGCCAGCCCCCGGACAGACATGAACACTGAAGCTTTCTTT.

This clone was picked up one time. J is TRBJ2-7 and V is TRBV6-1; 7 nucleotides line up with TRBD2. The CDR3 has 15 amino acids. Germline CDR1 is MNHNS and CDR2 is SASEGT. The V segment lost 2 bases and the J segment 2 bases; nucleotides outside the gene matches: 6. In DNA form, the CDR3 reads TGTGCCAGCAGTGAATTCGGGGGGACCCCCTACGAGCAGTACGTC. Translation: CASSEFGGTPYEQYV.

This clone was detected once. The J gene is TRBJ2-5, the V gene TRBV5-1, with 7 bases fitting TRBD1. The V and J ends lost 3 bases and 4 bases, in that order; junction bases with no gene match: 6. This CDR3 spans 14 amino acids. Germline loops: CDR1 SGHRS, CDR2 YFSETQ. As DNA, the CDR3 is TGCGCCAGCAGCTGGAGGACAGGTCGAGAGACCCAGTACTTC. Amino acid sequence: CASSWRTGRETQYF.

The J gene is TRBJ1-6, the V gene TRBV5-8, with a tentative D call TRBD1 (5 bases). The CDR3 consists of 13 residues. From germline, CDR1 is SGHTS and CDR2 YDEGEE. With 2 bases removed from V and 7 bases from J, the gap between germline ends came to 7 bases. The CDR3 loop is CASSFPGNSPLHF. CDR3 DNA sequence: TGTGCCAGCAGCTTCCCAGGGAATTCACCCCTCCACTTT.

V usage is TRBV5-1 and J usage is TRBJ1-2; 9 bases align to TRBD1. Germline CDR1 reads SGHRS; CDR2 reads YFSETQ. The length of the CDR3 is 15 residues. Trimming at V came to 4 bases and at J to 3 bases, leaving 7 bases not matched to a gene. CDR3 region: CASSIDRGNYYGYTF. The CDR3 DNA reads TGCGCCAGCAGCATAGACAGGGGGAACTACTATGGCTACACCTTC.